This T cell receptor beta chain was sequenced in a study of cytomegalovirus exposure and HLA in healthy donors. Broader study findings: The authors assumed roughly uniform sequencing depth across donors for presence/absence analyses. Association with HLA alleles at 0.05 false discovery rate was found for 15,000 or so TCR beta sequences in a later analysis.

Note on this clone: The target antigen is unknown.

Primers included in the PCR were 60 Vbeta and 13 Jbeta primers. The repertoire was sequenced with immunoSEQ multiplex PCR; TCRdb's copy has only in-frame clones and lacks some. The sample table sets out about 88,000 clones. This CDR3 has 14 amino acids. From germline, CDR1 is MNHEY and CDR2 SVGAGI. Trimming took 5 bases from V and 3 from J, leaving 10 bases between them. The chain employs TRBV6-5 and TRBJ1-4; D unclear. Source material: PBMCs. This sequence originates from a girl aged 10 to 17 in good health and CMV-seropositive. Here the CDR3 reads CASSLTRANEKLFF. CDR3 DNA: TGTGCCAGCAGTCTAACTAGGGCTAATGAAAAACTGTTTTTT.